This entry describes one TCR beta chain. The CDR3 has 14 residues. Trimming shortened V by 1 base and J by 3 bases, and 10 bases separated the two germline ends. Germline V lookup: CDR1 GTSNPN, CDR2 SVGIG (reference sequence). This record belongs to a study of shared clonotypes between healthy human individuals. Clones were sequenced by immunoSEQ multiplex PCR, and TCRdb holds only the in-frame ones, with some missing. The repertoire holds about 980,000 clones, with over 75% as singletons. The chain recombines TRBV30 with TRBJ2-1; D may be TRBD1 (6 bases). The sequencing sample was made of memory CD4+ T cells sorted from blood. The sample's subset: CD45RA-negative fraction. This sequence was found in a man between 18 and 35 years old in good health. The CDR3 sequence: CAWSAGANYNEQFF. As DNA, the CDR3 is TGTGCCTGGAGTGCAGGGGCCAACTACAATGAGCAGTTCTTC.